Shown below are 27 T cell receptor beta chains from a single sample sequenced in a study of cytomegalovirus exposure and HLA in healthy donors. The study ran its PCR with 60 Vbeta and 13 Jbeta primers. Method: immunoSEQ multiplex PCR; TCRdb's copy keeps in-frame clones and lacks some. The table shows 100,000 to 150,000 clones, with 80% to 90% occurring only once. The sequenced sample consisted of PBMCs. Receptor source: a man in his fifties in good health and CMV-seronegative.

The chain links TRBV16 to TRBJ1-2; 10 bases are shared with TRBD1. The CDR3 is made up of 16 amino acids. The ends lost 5 bases at V and 4 bases at J; junction bases unmatched: 10. Germline CDR1 reads KGHSY; CDR2 reads FQNENV. The CDR3 DNA follows: TGTGCCAGCAGCTCCGACAGGGGGCGAAGGGGCTATGGCTACACCTTC. It is translated as CASSSDRGRRGYGYTF.

The rearrangement joins TRBV6-5 to TRBJ1-6; D not certain. Germline V gene sequence: CDR1 MNHEY, CDR2 SVGAGI. Trimming pared 6 bases from V and 11 bases from J, leaving 11 bases between. This CDR3 comprises 12 residues. CDR3 residues: CASRKGAPPLHF. Written as DNA, the CDR3 is TGTGCCAGCAGAAAAGGAGCCCCACCCCTCCACTTT.

This rearrangement joins TRBV2 to TRBJ2-1, with TRBD2 as a possible D gene (6 bases). The CDR3 is 13 amino acids. V lost 3 bases to trimming and J lost 7 bases, with 10 bases between them. The germline CDR1 and CDR2 sequences are SNHLY and FYNNEI. In nucleotides, the CDR3 is TGTGCCAGCAGTGAGGGACTTCCTAATGAGCAGTTCTTC. Its translation: CASSEGLPNEQFF.

The V and J genes are TRBV7-2 and TRBJ2-5; D is perhaps TRBD2 (5 bases). The CDR3 is 14 residues long. The V end was cut by 6 bases, the J end by 5 bases, with 16 bases between. Germline CDR1 and CDR2: SGHTA and FQGNSA. The CDR3 nucleotides read TGTGCCAGCAGACCTAGGTCGGGATCGGAGACCCAGTACTTC. The encoded protein is CASRPRSGSETQYF. The complete variable domain, with remaining parts taken from reference TRBV7-2 and TRBJ2-5, reads GAGVSQSPSNKVTEKGKDVELRCDPISGHTALYWYRQSLGQGLEFLIYFQGNSAPDKSGLPSDRFSAERTGGSVSTLTIQRTQQEDSAVYLCASRPRSGSETQYFGPGTRLLVL.

This clone was recorded only once. J is TRBJ1-3 and V is TRBV19, with D possibly TRBD1 on 6 matching bases. Germline CDR1 LNHDA, CDR2 SQIVND (reference sequence). The CDR3 contains 14 residues. Trimming took off 6 bases at V and 4 bases at J, with 13 bases between the two ends. This chain's CDR3 is CASSWGGQGNTIYF. CDR3 nucleotides: TGTGCCAGTAGCTGGGGGGGGCAAGGAAACACCATATATTTT.

Comment on this clone: One end of the junction does not line up with germline, which may come from a read error. CDR3 amino acids: CASSIALGKRGAQETQYF. CDR3 coding DNA: TGTGCCAGTAGCATAGCCCTCGGCAAGCGGGGGGCCCAAGAGACCCAGTACTTC. V usage is TRBV19 and J usage is TRBJ2-5; TRBD2 aligns across 9 bases. The CDR3 consists of 18 residues. CDR1 and CDR2 (germline): LNHDA, SQIVND (reference sequence).

The rearrangement links TRBV4-1 to TRBJ1-2, with 9 nucleotides matching TRBD1. The V and J ends lost 1 base and 5 bases, in that order; junction bases with no gene match: 2. Germline V CDR1 and CDR2: MGHRA, YSYEKL. The CDR3 spans 14 residues. CDR3 residues: CASSQGDRGYGYTF. CDR3 sequence (DNA): TGCGCCAGCAGCCAAGGAGACAGGGGGTATGGCTACACCTTC.

As to this clone: One end of the junction does not line up with germline, which may come from a read error. The chain carries TRBV27 and TRBJ2-1; tentatively, D is TRBD1 (9 bases). Germline assignment: CDR1 MNHEY and CDR2 SMNVEV (reference sequence). The CDR3 length is 16 residues. CDR3 loop: CASSSGGTGYYTEQFF. CDR3 bases: TGTGCCAGCAGTTCGGGGGGGACAGGGTATTACACTGAGCAGTTCTTC.

A note on this clone: An end of the junction differs from the germline gene, which may be a read error. The chain uses TRBV7-9 and TRBJ2-3; 7 bases align to TRBD2. This CDR3 spans 13 amino acids. Germline V gene data show CDR1 as SEHNR and CDR2 as FQNEAQ (reference sequence). The CDR3 DNA reads as TGTGCCAGCAGCCTAGCGGCAATAGATACGCAGTATTTT. Its protein product is CASSLAAIDTQYF. The variable domain in full, with the rest retrieved from reference TRBV7-9 and TRBJ2-3, is DTGVSQNPRHKITKRGQNVTFRCDPISEHNRLYWYRQTLGQGPEFLTYFQNEAQLEKSRLLSDRFSAERPKGSFSTLEIQRTEQGDSAMYLCASSLAAIDTQYFGPGTRLTVL.

In its sample, this clone was seen a few times. The rearrangement links TRBV9 to TRBJ2-6, with TRBD2 matching over 12 bases. Losses at the gene ends were 4 bases for V and 3 bases for J; bases not matched to a gene: 8. This CDR3 is 18 amino acids long. Germline values: CDR1 SGDLS, CDR2 YYNGEE. As DNA, the CDR3 is TGTGCCAGCAGCCCGAGACTAGCGGGGGAGGGTGGGGCCAACGTCCTGACTTTC. It translates to CASSPRLAGEGGANVLTF.

The chain carries TRBV7-8 and TRBJ1-2; D is uncertain. Germline CDR1 is SGHVS and CDR2 is FQNEAQ. The germline V and J ends were trimmed by 1 base and 8 bases, with 8 bases remaining between them. This CDR3 contains 12 residues. Here the CDR3 reads CASSLGGGGYTF. Written as DNA, the CDR3 is TGTGCCAGCAGCTTAGGTGGCGGCGGCTACACCTTC.

This chain joins TRBV10-1 and TRBJ2-3, with a weak D call TRBD1 (6 bases). The CDR3 is 17 residues long. The germline gives CDR1 WNHNN, CDR2 SYGVQD (reference sequence). The V and J ends lost 2 bases and 1 base respectively, with 16 bases between them. For the CDR3, the DNA is TGCGCCAGCAGTGAGGACAAGTGGGGGCCTGGCACAGATACGCAGTATTTT. Amino acid sequence: CASSEDKWGPGTDTQYF.

This chain links TRBV10-1 with TRBJ2-1, with a weak D call TRBD1 (6 bases). Germline values: CDR1 WNHNN, CDR2 SYGVQD (reference sequence). This CDR3 spans 14 amino acids. Trimming stripped 0 bases from V and 5 bases from J, with 8 bases between. The CDR3 is CASSESRGNNEQFF. CDR3 bases: TGCGCCAGCAGTGAGTCAAGGGGGAACAATGAGCAGTTCTTC.

The gene calls are TRBV12-5 and TRBJ1-3; D remains ambiguous. The germline V and J ends were trimmed by 0 bases and 0 bases, with 12 bases remaining between them. CDR3 length: 17 residues. CDR1 and CDR2 (germline): LGHNT, FRNRAP. The CDR3 protein is CASGLVTEVPSGNTIYF. The CDR3 coding sequence is TGTGCTAGTGGTTTGGTAACCGAGGTTCCCTCTGGAAACACCATATATTTT. Together with reference TRBV12-5 and TRBJ1-3, the CDR3 gives the full variable domain: DARVTQTPRHKVTEMGQEVTMRCQPILGHNTVFWYRQTMMQGLELLAYFRNRAPLDDSGMPKDRFSAEMPDATLATLKIQPSEPRDSAVYFCASGLVTEVPSGNTIYFGEGSWLTVV.

The genes are TRBV30 and TRBJ2-6; no clear D. V gave up 1 base and J gave up 2 bases, with 9 bases separating them. Germline CDR1 and CDR2: GTSNPN and SVGIG (reference sequence). This CDR3 is 15 amino acids long. The CDR3 region is CAWSDGVPGANVLTF. DNA for the CDR3: TGTGCCTGGAGTGATGGAGTACCTGGGGCCAACGTCCTGACTTTC.

In its sample, this clone was seen a few times. The chain joins TRBV4-3 to TRBJ2-2; 7 nucleotides match TRBD2. With V trimmed by 0 bases and J by 6 bases, 10 bases remained unmatched. The CDR3 has 17 amino acids. CDR1 is LGHNA and CDR2 is YSLEER in the germline V gene. DNA for the CDR3: TGCGCCAGCAGCCAAGATAAGGCCAGCGGGGTGCCCGGGGAGCTGTTTTTT. Amino acids: CASSQDKASGVPGELFF.

The chain combines TRBV7-8 with TRBJ2-1; tentatively, D is TRBD2 (6 bases). V was pared by 5 bases and J by 0 bases, with 26 bases between. Germline lookup yields CDR1 SGHVS and CDR2 FQNEAQ. The CDR3 is made up of 20 amino acids. CDR3 coding DNA: TGTGCCAGCAGCAATTACTGGGGGGTCCAAGGTGGGGGCTCCTACAATGAGCAGTTCTTC. Protein: CASSNYWGVQGGGSYNEQFF.

This clone was counted a single time. The rearrangement joins TRBV18 to TRBJ1-2; D is possibly TRBD1 (6 bases). The CDR3 has 18 residues. Trimming cost V 3 bases and J 4 bases, with 24 bases left between them. Germline-derived CDR1 and CDR2 are KGHSH and LQKENI. The chain's CDR3 is CASSPRHPSGGRSYGYTF. For the CDR3, the DNA is TGTGCCAGCTCACCGCGACACCCCTCGGGGGGGCGCAGCTATGGCTACACCTTC.

V is TRBV19 and J is TRBJ1-4, with 7 bases that match TRBD1. This CDR3 is built from 15 residues. Trimming cost V 7 bases and J 5 bases; bases outside gene matches: 10. CDR1 is LNHDA, CDR2 SQIVND, per germline (reference sequence). CDR3 residues: CASTPVGGLNEKLFF. Here the CDR3 DNA reads TGTGCCAGTACGCCCGTAGGGGGCCTAAATGAAAAACTGTTTTTT.

The chain has TRBV28 and TRBJ1-5; a weak D match, TRBD1 (6 bases). From germline, CDR1 is MDHEN and CDR2 SYDVKM. V shed 4 bases and J shed 9 bases, with 16 bases lying between them. The CDR3 extends over 14 amino acids. The CDR3 nucleotides read TGTGCCAGCAGTTCCGGGACAAGGTCTGGGCCCCAGCATTTT. Translating gives CASSSGTRSGPQHF.

The chain combines TRBV19 with TRBJ2-3; 12 nucleotides agree with TRBD2. The germline gives CDR1 LNHDA, CDR2 SQIVND (reference sequence). The length of the CDR3 is 15 residues. V lost 5 bases to trimming and J lost 6 bases; unmatched junction nucleotides: 6. CDR3 loop: CASSLLAGGGDTQYF. The CDR3 nucleotides are TGTGCCAGTAGTTTACTAGCGGGGGGCGGGGATACGCAGTATTTT.

This clone has more than one count but fewer than ten. This rearrangement joins TRBV11-2 to TRBJ2-5; 8 bases are a match to TRBD1. V lost 7 bases to trimming and J lost 2 bases; unmatched junction nucleotides: 6. Looked up from germline, CDR1 is SGHAT and CDR2 is FQNNGV. The CDR3 runs 14 residues. CDR3 bases: TGTGCCAGCAAACCCGGGACAGGTCAAGAGACCCAGTACTTC. It yields the protein CASKPGTGQETQYF.

The J gene is TRBJ1-6, the V gene TRBV7-6; no firm D call. The CDR3 has 16 residues. The ends were cut back, 1 base at V and 4 bases at J, with 11 bases in the middle. CDR1 is SGHVS and CDR2 is FNYEAQ in the germline V gene. The CDR3 loop reads CASSLEVRSYNSPLHF. The CDR3 DNA is TGTGCCAGCAGCTTAGAAGTCAGGTCGTATAATTCACCCCTCCACTTT.

The rearrangement uses TRBV6-1 and TRBJ2-3, with D possibly matching TRBD2 (6 bases). CDR3 size: 19 residues. The germline V gene encodes CDR1 MNHNS and CDR2 SASEGT. V was cut by 4 bases and J by 1 base, with 24 bases left in between. CDR3 in DNA: TGTGCCAGCAGTGTCGCGGGGATCCGGGCAGGGCGCCGCACAGATACGCAGTATTTT. It is translated as CASSVAGIRAGRRTDTQYF.

This clone was detected only a few times. The J gene is TRBJ1-4, the V gene TRBV5-5; 8 bases align to TRBD1. Per germline, CDR1 SGHKS and CDR2 YYEKEE (reference sequence). This CDR3 has 16 residues. Losses at the gene ends were 0 bases for V and 8 bases for J; bases not matched to a gene: 9. The CDR3 region has the DNA TGTGCCAGCAGCTTGGGGACAGGGATCTTGCCGGAAAAACTGTTTTTT. Translated: CASSLGTGILPEKLFF.

The CDR3, as DNA: TGCGCCAGCAGCCAAGATAGGAGGTATGGCTACACCTTC. Translating it yields CASSQDRRYGYTF. This rearrangement joins TRBV4-3 to TRBJ1-2; D uncertain. The germline V and J ends were trimmed by 0 bases and 5 bases, with 7 bases remaining between them. CDR1 and CDR2 from the germline V gene are LGHNA and YSLEER. The CDR3 length is 13 residues.

V and J are TRBV5-1 and TRBJ2-5; possible D gene TRBD1, 6 bases. Trimming stripped 0 bases from V and 1 base from J, with 7 bases between. Germline CDR1 and CDR2: SGHRS and YFSETQ. This CDR3 comprises 14 residues. For the CDR3, the DNA is TGCGCCAGCAGCTTGGGGACAGTCCAAGAGACCCAGTACTTC. This gives the protein CASSLGTVQETQYF.